This is a list of T cell receptor beta chains from one sample in a study of OX40 agonist ivuxolimab in advanced cancers. Assay: immunoSEQ multiplex PCR; the TCRdb copy retains only in-frame clones and omits some. The repertoire holds roughly 75,000 clones, more than 70% seen once, with around 6% in the top ten. The sequenced sample was CD4+ or CD8+ T cells sorted from blood, obtained in a trial of the OX40 agonist ivuxolimab. The receptors derive from an adult with an advanced solid tumor such as melanoma, head and neck, liver or kidney cancer. Both conserved end residues are part of each CDR3. D genes are given only for firm matches. Size is stated for part of the rows, as once, few or many counts, or as a class when the clone is expanded.

j_gene	v_gene	d_gene	abundance	CDR3nt	CDR3aa
TRBJ1-3	TRBV30	.	few	TGTGCCTGGAGTGTAGGGACACCTGGAAACACCATATATTTT	CAWSVGTPGNTIYF
TRBJ2-1	TRBV6-5	TRBD2	.	TGTGCCAGCAGAGCTAGCGGCCAAGGGGAGCAGTTCTTC	CASRASGQGEQFF
TRBJ2-7	TRBV7-5	.	.	TGTGCCAGCAGCTGGGTCGGGGGCTACGAGCAGTACTTC	CASSWVGGYEQYF
TRBJ1-4	TRBV25-1	.	.	TGTGCCAGCAGTGAATTGGAAGAAAAACTGTTTTTT	CASSELEEKLFF
TRBJ2-3	TRBV9	.	.	TGTGCCAGCAGCCCAGGGGGGGCGAGCACAGATACGCAGTATTTT	CASSPGGASTDTQYF
TRBJ2-2	TRBV5-1	TRBD1	.	TGCGCCAGCAGCCTACAGGGGTACGGGGAGCTGTTTTTT	CASSLQGYGELFF
TRBJ2-1	TRBV4-2	TRBD2	few	TGTGCCAGCAGCCCGTTAGCGGGAGCGAACAATGAGCAGTTCTTC	CASSPLAGANNEQFF
TRBJ2-1	TRBV18	TRBD1	.	TGTGCCAGCTCACCCCGGGACAGGGTAGGCAATGAGCAGTTCTTC	CASSPRDRVGNEQFF
TRBJ2-5	TRBV14	TRBD2	once	TGTGCCAGCAGCCCCTTGACTAGCGGGGGGGATCGGACCCAGTACTTC	CASSPLTSGGDRTQYF
TRBJ1-4	TRBV19	.	once	TGTGCCAGTAGTATAGCCGTAGGTTATTGGGACCTTCAACTGTTTTTT	CASSIAVGYWDLQLFF
TRBJ2-7	TRBV30	.	.	TGTGCCTGGAGGGGTCGTGGGGCGGGGGCTCTCGAGCAGTACTTC	CAWRGRGAGALEQYF
TRBJ1-5	TRBV2	.	few	TGTGCCAGCAATGGCAGGGGAATCAATCAGCCCCAGCATTTT	CASNGRGINQPQHF
TRBJ1-2	TRBV6-6	.	once	TGTGCCAGCAGCCAGGGGAGCGGCTACACCTTC	CASSQGSGYTF
TRBJ2-1	TRBV5-1	TRBD2	.	TGCGCCAGCAGCCCGGAACGCGGGGGCAATGAGCAGTTCTTC	CASSPERGGNEQFF
TRBJ1-3	TRBV5-1	TRBD1	.	TGCGCCAGCAGCACCAGGGGGGACTCTGGAAACACCATATATTTT	CASSTRGDSGNTIYF